This T cell receptor delta chain was observed in a study of gamma-delta T cells after stem cell transplantation. Germline CDR1 is GEAIGNYY and CDR2 is EKD. The CDR3 runs to 19 residues. TCRdb redid the clone calls on the RT-PCR reads with CATT. The sample consists of 15,000 to 19,000 delta-chain clones, almost 9.5% of them appearing once. In its sample, this clone was seen a few times. A far larger clone lies a single base away; this is likely a read error. At the DNA level, this CDR3 is encoded by other sequences in the same sample as well. The clonotype originates from a human donor. It is not recorded whose cells these are; they may come from a transplant donor. This chain connects TRDV2 to TRDJ3, with D possibly matching TRDD3 (5 bases). Sequencing was performed on gamma-delta T cells. The CDR3, as DNA: TGTGCCTGTGACACCGTCGAGGAATCCAGCTCCTGGGACACTCGACAGATGTTTTTC. Protein sequence: CACDTVEESSSWDTRQMFF.